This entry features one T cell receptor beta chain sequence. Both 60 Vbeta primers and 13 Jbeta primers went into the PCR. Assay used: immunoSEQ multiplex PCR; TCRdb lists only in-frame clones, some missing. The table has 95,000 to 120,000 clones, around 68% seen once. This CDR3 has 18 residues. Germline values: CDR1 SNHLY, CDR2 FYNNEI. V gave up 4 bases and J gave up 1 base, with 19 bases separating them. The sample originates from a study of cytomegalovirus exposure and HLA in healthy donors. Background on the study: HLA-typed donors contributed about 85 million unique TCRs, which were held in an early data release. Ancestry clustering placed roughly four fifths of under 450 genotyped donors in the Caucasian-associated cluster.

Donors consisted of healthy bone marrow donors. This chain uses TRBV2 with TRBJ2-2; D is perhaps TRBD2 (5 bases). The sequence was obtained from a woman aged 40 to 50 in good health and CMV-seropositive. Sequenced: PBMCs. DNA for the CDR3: TGTGCCAGCAGTGCTTCGGGGAATTGGGCGTTGAACACCGGGGAGCTGTTTTTT. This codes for CASSASGNWALNTGELFF.